These 15 T cell receptor beta chains came from one sample sequenced in a study of blood T cell repertoires in COVID-19. Method: immunoSEQ multiplex PCR; TCRdb's copy keeps in-frame clones and lacks some. The profile covers about 200,000 clones, with about 79% appearing a single time and around 13% taken by the ten largest. The sample comprised peripheral blood. These receptors were collected from a human donor in a cohort sampled during active COVID-19.

This chain's CDR3 is CASSSFYTGGKITEAFF. For the CDR3, the DNA is TGTGCCAGCAGTTCCTTCTACACAGGGGGCAAAATAACTGAAGCTTTCTTT. The V gene is TRBV27, the J gene TRBJ1-1, with TRBD1 matching over 9 bases. Trimming cost V 4 bases and J 5 bases; bases outside gene matches: 14. The germline CDR1 and CDR2 sequences are MNHEY and SMNVEV (reference sequence). CDR3 size: 17 residues.

The chain joins TRBV28 to TRBJ1-1; 9 positions match TRBD1. Germline lookup yields CDR1 MDHEN and CDR2 SYDVKM. The CDR3 has 15 amino acids. Unmatched junction bases numbered 9, after V lost 7 bases and J lost 3 bases. CDR3 residues: CASTSPGQGDTEAFF. DNA for the CDR3: TGTGCCAGCACCTCGCCGGGACAGGGTGACACTGAAGCTTTCTTT.

The genes are TRBV5-1 and TRBJ2-1; TRBD1 is a possible D gene (5 bases). Germline V gives CDR1 SGHRS, CDR2 YFSETQ. The CDR3 length is 12 residues. V lost 4 bases and J 4 bases, leaving 6 bases between the germline ends. The chain's CDR3 is CASSDSYNEQFF. The CDR3, as DNA: TGCGCCAGCAGCGACAGTTACAATGAGCAGTTCTTC.

As regards this clone: Relative to the germline gene, one junction end is altered; a read error may explain this. V gene TRBV2 combines with J gene TRBJ2-7, with a possible D match to TRBD2 (5 bases). Germline assignment: CDR1 SNHLY and CDR2 FYNNEI. The CDR3 is 16 amino acids. The CDR3: CASREAQYTRRSEQYF. In DNA, the CDR3 is TGTGCCAGCAGGGAAGCCCAGTACACTAGGAGGTCCGAGCAGTACTTC. The full variable domain, rest sourced from reference TRBV2 and TRBJ2-7, is EPEVTQTPSHQVTQMGQEVILRCVPISNHLYFYWYRQILGQKVEFLVSFYNNEISEKSEIFDDQFSVERPDGSNFTLKIRSTKLEDSAMYFCASREAQYTRRSEQYFGPGTRLTVT.

The gene calls are TRBV5-4 and TRBJ2-3; 12 nucleotides agree with TRBD1. CDR3 length: 16 residues. V was pared by 4 bases and J by 3 bases, with 6 bases of the junction left unmatched. The germline V gene has CDR1 SGHNT and CDR2 YYREEE (reference sequence). CDR3 DNA sequence: TGTGCCAGCAGCCAATGGGACAGGGGGCTGACAGATACGCAGTATTTT. Its translation: CASSQWDRGLTDTQYF.

The chain carries TRBV14 and TRBJ2-6; D perhaps matches TRBD1 (6 bases). The CDR3 is made up of 17 amino acids. Germline assignment: CDR1 SGHDN and CDR2 FVKESK. V was pared by 2 bases and J by 4 bases, with 15 bases between. The CDR3 region is CASSQWGRGSGANVLTF. In DNA form, the CDR3 reads TGTGCCAGCAGCCAATGGGGCAGGGGCTCGGGGGCCAACGTCCTGACTTTC.

The chain couples TRBV5-1 to TRBJ2-3; TRBD2 aligns across 7 bases. V lost 3 bases and J lost 0; bases outside the gene matches: 7. The CDR3 runs to 16 residues. The germline CDR1 and CDR2 sequences are SGHRS and YFSETQ. CDR3 sequence: CASSWGGATSTDTQYF. The CDR3 coding sequence is TGCGCCAGCAGCTGGGGAGGGGCTACTAGCACAGATACGCAGTATTTT.

This chain joins TRBV2 and TRBJ2-1, with 9 nucleotides matching TRBD2. The CDR3 runs to 16 residues. In germline, CDR1 is SNHLY, CDR2 FYNNEI. V was pared by 0 bases and J by 9 bases, with 9 bases of the junction left unmatched. The CDR3 here is CASSEAIAGALGEQFF. In nucleotides, the CDR3 is TGTGCCAGCAGTGAAGCAATAGCGGGAGCCCTTGGTGAGCAGTTCTTC.

As DNA, the CDR3 is TGTGCCAGCAGCACACGACAGGGGAAGATCGGTGAAGGCTACACCTTC. It encodes CASSTRQGKIGEGYTF. The genes are TRBV7-2 and TRBJ1-2, with 8 bases aligning to TRBD1. Germline assignment: CDR1 SGHTA and CDR2 FQGNSA. V shed 5 bases, J shed 8 bases, and the junction held 16 bases outside the gene matches. CDR3 size: 16 residues.

This chain joins TRBV30 and TRBJ2-7; D not resolved. CDR3 length: 11 residues. Germline-derived CDR1 and CDR2 are GTSNPN and SVGIG (reference sequence). Trimming pared 3 bases from V and 2 bases from J, leaving 5 bases between. CDR3 residues: CAWRLTYEQYF. The CDR3 nucleotides are TGTGCCTGGAGGTTAACCTACGAGCAGTACTTC.

The rearrangement links TRBV5-1 to TRBJ2-5, with 7 bases identical to TRBD1. The CDR3 length is 13 residues. After removal of 4 bases from V and 2 bases from J, the junction contained 2 bases not matched to a gene. Germline assignment: CDR1 SGHRS and CDR2 YFSETQ. CDR3 bases: TGCGCCAGCAGCAAGACAGGGCAAGAGACCCAGTACTTC. Its protein is CASSKTGQETQYF.

The rearrangement uses TRBV5-6 and TRBJ1-4, with 8 nucleotides matching TRBD1. Germline CDR1 SGHDT, CDR2 YYEEEE. V gave up 0 bases and J gave up 5 bases; unmatched junction bases: 6. This CDR3 is 16 amino acids long. In DNA form, the CDR3 reads TGTGCCAGCAGCTTGGGACAGGGGATTACGAATGAAAAACTGTTTTTT. It specifies CASSLGQGITNEKLFF. Full variable domain (rest looked up from reference TRBV5-6 and TRBJ1-4): DAGVTQSPTHLIKTRGQQVTLRCSPKSGHDTVSWYQQALGQGPQFIFQYYEEEERQRGNFPDRFSGHQFPNYSSELNVNALLLGDSALYLCASSLGQGITNEKLFFGSGTQLSVL.

This clone was observed once. The chain uses TRBV6-6 and TRBJ2-7, with a tentative D call TRBD1 (6 bases). The V end was cut by 2 bases, the J end by 2 bases, with 7 bases between. Germline CDR1 is MNHNY and CDR2 is SVGAGI (reference sequence). The CDR3 length is 13 residues. CDR3 nucleotide sequence: TGTGCCAGCAGTTACGGGGACACCTACGAGCAGTACTTC. This translates into CASSYGDTYEQYF.

The CDR3 reads CPISTSRPGTRGRRRGGDEQYF. CDR3 DNA: TGTCCCATTAGTACCTCCCGGCCGGGGACTCGCGGGCGACGGCGGGGGGGGGACGAGCAGTACTTC. This sequence joins TRBV19 and TRBJ2-7, with TRBD2 matching over 9 bases. CDR1 and CDR2 (germline): LNHDA, SQIVND (reference sequence). CDR3 size: 22 residues.

The chain joins TRBV2 to TRBJ1-4; D is unclear. The CDR3 totals 13 residues. Trimming removed 6 bases from V and 5 bases from J, with 10 bases in between. Per the germline V gene, CDR1 is SNHLY and CDR2 is FYNNEI. The CDR3 DNA is TGTGCCAGCAGATTCGGTAGAAATGAAAAACTGTTTTTT. Translated: CASRFGRNEKLFF. Variable domain in full (rest from reference TRBV2 and TRBJ1-4): EPEVTQTPSHQVTQMGQEVILRCVPISNHLYFYWYRQILGQKVEFLVSFYNNEISEKSEIFDDQFSVERPDGSNFTLKIRSTKLEDSAMYFCASRFGRNEKLFFGSGTQLSVL.